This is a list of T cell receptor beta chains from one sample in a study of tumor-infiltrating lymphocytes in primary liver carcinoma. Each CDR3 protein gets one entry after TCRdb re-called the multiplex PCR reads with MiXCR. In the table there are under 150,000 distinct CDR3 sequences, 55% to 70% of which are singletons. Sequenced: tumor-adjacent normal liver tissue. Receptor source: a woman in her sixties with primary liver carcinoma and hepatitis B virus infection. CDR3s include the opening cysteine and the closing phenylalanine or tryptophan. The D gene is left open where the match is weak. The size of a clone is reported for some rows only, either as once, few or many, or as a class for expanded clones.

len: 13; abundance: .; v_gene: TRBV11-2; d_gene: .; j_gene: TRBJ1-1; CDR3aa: CASYLERVRRAFF
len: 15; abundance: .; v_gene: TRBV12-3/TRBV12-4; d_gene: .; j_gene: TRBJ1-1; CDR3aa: CASALGTKQNTEAFF
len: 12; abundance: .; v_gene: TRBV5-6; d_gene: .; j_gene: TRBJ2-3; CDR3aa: CTSSLRPDMQYF
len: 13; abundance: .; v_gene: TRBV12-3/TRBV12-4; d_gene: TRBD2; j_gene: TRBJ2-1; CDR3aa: CDSTEVAGHEQFF
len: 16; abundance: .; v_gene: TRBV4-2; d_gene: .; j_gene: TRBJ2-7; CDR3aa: CASSQSQRDATYEQYF
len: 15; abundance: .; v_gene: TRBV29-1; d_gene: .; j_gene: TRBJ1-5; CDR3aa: CSVEFPDDGLIVQHF
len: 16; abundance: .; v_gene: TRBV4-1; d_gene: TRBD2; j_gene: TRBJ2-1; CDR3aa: CASSREISGDVNEQFF
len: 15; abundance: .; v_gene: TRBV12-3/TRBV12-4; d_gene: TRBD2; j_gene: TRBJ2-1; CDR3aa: CTSSTLAGAGNEQFF
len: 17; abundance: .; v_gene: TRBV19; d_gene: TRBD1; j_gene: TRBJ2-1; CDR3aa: CASTKRTPGTGHNEQFF
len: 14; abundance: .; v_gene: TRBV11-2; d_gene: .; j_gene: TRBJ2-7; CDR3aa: CAGSFTQGSYEQYF
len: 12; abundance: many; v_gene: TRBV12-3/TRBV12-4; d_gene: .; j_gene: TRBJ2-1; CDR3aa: CASRTDWNEQFF
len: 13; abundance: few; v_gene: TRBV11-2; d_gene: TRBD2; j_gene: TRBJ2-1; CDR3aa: CASSWTSGGEQSF
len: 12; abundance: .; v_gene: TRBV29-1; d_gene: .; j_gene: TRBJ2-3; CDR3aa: CSVDGSTDTKYF
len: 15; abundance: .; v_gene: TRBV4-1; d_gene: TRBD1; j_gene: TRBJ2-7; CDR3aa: CASSQGTGGEYEQCF
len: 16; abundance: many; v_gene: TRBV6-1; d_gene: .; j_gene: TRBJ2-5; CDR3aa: CASSEAWVAAVETQYF
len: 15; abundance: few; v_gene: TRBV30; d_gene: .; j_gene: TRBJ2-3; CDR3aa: CAWSDSVTITDTQYF
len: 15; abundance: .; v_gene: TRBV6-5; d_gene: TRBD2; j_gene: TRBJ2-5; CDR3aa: CASNYEGLAGSTQNF
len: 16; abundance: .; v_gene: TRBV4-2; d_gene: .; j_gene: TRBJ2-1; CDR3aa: CASSRAKGLAANEQFF
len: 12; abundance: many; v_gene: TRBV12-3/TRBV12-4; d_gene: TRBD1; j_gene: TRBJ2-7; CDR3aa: CASTQTGEKQYF
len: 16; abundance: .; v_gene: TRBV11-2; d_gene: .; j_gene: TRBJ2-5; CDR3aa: CTSNYSRGSGRETQYF
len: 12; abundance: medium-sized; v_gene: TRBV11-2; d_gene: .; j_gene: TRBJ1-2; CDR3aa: CASSLFAQGNTF
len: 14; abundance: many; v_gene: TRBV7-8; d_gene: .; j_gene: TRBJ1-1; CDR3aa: CASSLFGVNTEAFF
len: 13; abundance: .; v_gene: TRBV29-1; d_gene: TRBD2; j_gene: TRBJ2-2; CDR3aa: CSLGTSAAGELFF
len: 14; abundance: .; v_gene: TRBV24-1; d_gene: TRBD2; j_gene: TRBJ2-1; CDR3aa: CATARESSYNEQFF
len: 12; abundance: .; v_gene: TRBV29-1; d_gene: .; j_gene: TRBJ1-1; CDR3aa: CSVSPSNTEAIF
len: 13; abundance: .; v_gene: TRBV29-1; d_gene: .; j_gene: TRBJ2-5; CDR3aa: CRVVRDIQETQYF
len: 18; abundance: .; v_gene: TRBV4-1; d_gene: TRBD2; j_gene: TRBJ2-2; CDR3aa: CASSHTLGGRGNTRELFF
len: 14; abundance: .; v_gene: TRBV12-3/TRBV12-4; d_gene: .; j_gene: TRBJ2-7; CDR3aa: CASPSNRGTYEQYF
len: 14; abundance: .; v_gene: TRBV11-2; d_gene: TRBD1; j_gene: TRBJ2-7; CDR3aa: CASPIKRQGGEQYF
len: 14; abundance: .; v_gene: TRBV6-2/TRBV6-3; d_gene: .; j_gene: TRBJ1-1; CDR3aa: CASSFLQGGTEALF
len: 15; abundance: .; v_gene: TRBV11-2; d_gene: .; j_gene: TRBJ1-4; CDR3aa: CASSALGGGNEKLSF
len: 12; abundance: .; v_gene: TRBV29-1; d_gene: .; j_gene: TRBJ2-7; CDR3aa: CSVVGQTYEEYF
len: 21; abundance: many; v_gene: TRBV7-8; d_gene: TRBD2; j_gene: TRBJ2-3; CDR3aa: CASSLVGWLAGDRGHTDTQYF
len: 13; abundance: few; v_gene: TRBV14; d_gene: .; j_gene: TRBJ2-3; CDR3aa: CASSRQFTDMQYF
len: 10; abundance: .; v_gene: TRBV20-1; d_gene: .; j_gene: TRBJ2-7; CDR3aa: CRATTDEQYF
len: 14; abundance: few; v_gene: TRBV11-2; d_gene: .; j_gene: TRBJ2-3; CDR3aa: CASGFPFAADMQCF
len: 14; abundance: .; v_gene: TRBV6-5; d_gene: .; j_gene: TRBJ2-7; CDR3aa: CAISTLHQGYEQSF
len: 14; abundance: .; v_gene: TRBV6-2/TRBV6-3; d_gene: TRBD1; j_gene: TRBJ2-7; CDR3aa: CASSPGTGVDDQYF
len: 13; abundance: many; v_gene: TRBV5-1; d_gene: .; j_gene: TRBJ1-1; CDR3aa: CASSLGAATEAFF
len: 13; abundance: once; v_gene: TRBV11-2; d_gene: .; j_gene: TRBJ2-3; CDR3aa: CASSSTRGDTQYF
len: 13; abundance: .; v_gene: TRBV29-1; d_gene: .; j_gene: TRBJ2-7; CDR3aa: CRAARGVPYEQYF
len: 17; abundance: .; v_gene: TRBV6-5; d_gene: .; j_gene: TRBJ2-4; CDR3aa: CASSSRGQISVKNIQYF
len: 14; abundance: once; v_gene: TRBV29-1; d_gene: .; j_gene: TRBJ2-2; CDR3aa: CSARGLLNTGELFF
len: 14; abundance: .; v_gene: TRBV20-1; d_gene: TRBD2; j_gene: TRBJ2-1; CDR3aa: CSTTWTSLYNEQFF
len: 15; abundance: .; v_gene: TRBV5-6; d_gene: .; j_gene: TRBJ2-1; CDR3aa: CASSSLNRTTNEQFF
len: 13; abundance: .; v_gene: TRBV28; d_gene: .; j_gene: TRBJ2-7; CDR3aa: CASARLGTYEQYF
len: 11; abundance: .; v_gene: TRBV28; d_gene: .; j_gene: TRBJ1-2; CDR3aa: CVSTKFRGYTF
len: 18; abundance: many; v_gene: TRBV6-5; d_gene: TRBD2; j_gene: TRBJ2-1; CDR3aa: CASSSRPPTSGKSNEQFF
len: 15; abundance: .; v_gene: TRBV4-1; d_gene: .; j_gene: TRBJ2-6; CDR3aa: CASNQVEDGANALTF
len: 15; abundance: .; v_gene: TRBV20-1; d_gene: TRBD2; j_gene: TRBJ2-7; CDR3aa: CSAPRTSGLSYEQYF